This T cell receptor beta chain is from a study of shared clonotypes between healthy human individuals (dated by TCRdb to 2019 to 2021). Concerning the study at large: The cohort comprised a couple of women and a few men aged 18 to 49 years. For each donor, CD4 naive and CD4 memory were each run on three plates, CD8 naive on two plates, and CD8 memory on one plate. To estimate repertoire size and how much clonotypes are shared between individuals, the study performed deep sequencing of blood TCR repertoires from a few healthy adults. To increase sequencing depth and limit assay-specific biases, TCR repertoire library preparation and sequencing were carried out by different laboratories using diverse techniques. Per donor, leukapheresis produced somewhere between about 0.85 and 9.5 billion PBMCs. The paper as a whole reports these results and caveats: Estimated clonotype richness was generally larger for naive than for memory subsets. Based on pairwise subsampling, the degree of clonotype sharing among donors was expected to be affected by sequencing depth. Incomplete sequencing was indicated by rarefaction of sorted-subset datasets, despite the large sequencing depth. Compared with non-shared clonotypes, the clonotypes found in all four sorted-subset donors had higher generation probabilities. The genetic and exposure-history diversity represented was limited by the small number of donors. When several donors were compared, the shared fraction of clonotypes was around 5.1% for naive CD4, around 3.6% for naive CD8, about 2.5% for memory CD4, and 0.4% for memory CD8. Sampling was restricted to blood, and TCR repertoires in tissue are likely to differ from TCR repertoires in blood.

Healthy HIV-negative adults with no recently reported acute infections or vaccinations were included as donors. Every donor was a Caucasian adult living in Nashville, Tennessee, USA. CD4+ T cells were enriched by magnetic negative selection, after which naive cells were positively selected on CD45RA and the negative fraction was taken as the memory subset. After blood collection by leukapheresis, PBMCs were isolated using Ficoll-Histopaque density gradient centrifugation and then cryopreserved in the vapor phase of liquid nitrogen. Analytical flow cytometry was used to check the purity and quantity of every magnetically sorted T cell population. From each sorted fraction, genomic DNA was isolated and quantified by UV absorbance on a Nanodrop 2000c. This clone showed up just a few times. The clone's antigen remains unknown. No much larger clone is present one base from it, and per-base qualities are unavailable.

The CDR3, cysteine through phenylalanine, is 14 amino acids long. Just the 42-base CDR3 DNA is kept, in frame starting at base 1. V lost 10 bases and J lost 0 bases; the stretch between them is 12 bases long. CDR1 MNHEY and CDR2 SMNVEV were looked up in the germline V gene (reference sequence). Using the deep immunoSEQ assay, TCR CDR3 regions were amplified from genomic DNA by multiplex PCR. Extracted genomic DNA from each cell subset was spread evenly across all wells of several immunoSEQ 96-well plates, with each plate serving as a replicate. For sorted subsets, about 220 ng of genomic DNA, equivalent to roughly 33,000 T cell genomes, went into each replicate PCR. The purified libraries were quantified using a Qubit 3.0 fluorometer, sized with a Bioanalyzer 2100, and then quantified again using the KAPA Library Quantification kit. A separate single-read 150-cycle Illumina NextSeq 550 flow cell was used to sequence each immunoSEQ 96-well plate. From the authors' description of their analysis: Because only junctional sequences without quality scores were contained in the immunoSEQ output, filtering matching that applied to full-length reads could not be performed. To assign V/J genes and CDR3, sequences were annotated against IMGT germline references using PyIR, a Python wrapper for IgBLAST v1.9. Reads were removed for weak V/J assignments (E-value above 1e-6), missing CDR3, stop codons, out-of-frame junctions, or ambiguous translated residues. V3J clonotypes were defined as sequences sharing an identical inferred V gene, J gene, and CDR3 amino acid sequence. Percentage overlap between repertoires was calculated by dividing the number of shared unique clonotypes by the size of the smaller repertoire. Repertoire richness was assessed with RTK rarefaction, the Chao1 estimator, and Recon v2.1 estimates of unobserved clonotypes. Generation probabilities were computed with OLGA for all TCRbeta clonotypes obtained by the gDNA method from a few donors. TCRdb holds this immuneACCESS table with in-frame rearrangements only. Some clones are missing; in checked studies, unresolved V genes explain under half, and the rest has no known cause. Clone size and the V and J calls come from that table; the DNA yielded D and trimming. Within this sample are roughly 1 million clones, with 78% of them counted one time only. The top ten clones comprise 0.5% to 0.6% of the sample.

The receptor comes from a man younger than 35 in good health. Some clones in this sample may be carry-over from other donors' samples. Recombination connected TRBV27 to TRBJ1-4, with the D gene not clear enough to name. Input material: memory CD4+ T cells from PBMCs. In the paper's terms, the cell subset or site label means: CD45RA-negative fraction. The nucleotides read TGTGCCACCGCGATCGGCGCAACTAATGAAAAACTGTTTTTT. This encodes CATAIGATNEKLFF.